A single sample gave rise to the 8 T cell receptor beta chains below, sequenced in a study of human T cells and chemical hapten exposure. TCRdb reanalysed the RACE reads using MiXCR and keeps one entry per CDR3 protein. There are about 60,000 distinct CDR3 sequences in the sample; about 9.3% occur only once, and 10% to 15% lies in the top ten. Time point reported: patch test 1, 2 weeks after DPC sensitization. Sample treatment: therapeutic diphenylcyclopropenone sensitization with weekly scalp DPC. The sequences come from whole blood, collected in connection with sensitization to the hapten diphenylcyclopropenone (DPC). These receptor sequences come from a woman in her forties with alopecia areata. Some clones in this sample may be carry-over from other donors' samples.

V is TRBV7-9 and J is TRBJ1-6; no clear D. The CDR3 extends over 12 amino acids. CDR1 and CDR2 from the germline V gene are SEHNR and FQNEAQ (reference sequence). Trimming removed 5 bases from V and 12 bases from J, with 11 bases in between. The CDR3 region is CASSRLVEPLHF. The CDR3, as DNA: TGTGCCAGCAGCCGTCTCGTGGAACCCCTCCACTTT. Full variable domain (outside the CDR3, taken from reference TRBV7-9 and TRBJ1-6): DTGVSQNPRHKITKRGQNVTFRCDPISEHNRLYWYRQTLGQGPEFLTYFQNEAQLEKSRLLSDRFSAERPKGSFSTLEIQRTEQGDSAMYLCASSRLVEPLHFGNGTRLTVT.

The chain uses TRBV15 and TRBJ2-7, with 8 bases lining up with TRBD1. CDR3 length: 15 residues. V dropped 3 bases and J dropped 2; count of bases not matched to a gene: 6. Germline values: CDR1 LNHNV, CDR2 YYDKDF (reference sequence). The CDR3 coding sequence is TGTGCCACCAGCAGGGAGAGACAGGGGACCTACGAGCAGTACTTC. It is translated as CATSRERQGTYEQYF.

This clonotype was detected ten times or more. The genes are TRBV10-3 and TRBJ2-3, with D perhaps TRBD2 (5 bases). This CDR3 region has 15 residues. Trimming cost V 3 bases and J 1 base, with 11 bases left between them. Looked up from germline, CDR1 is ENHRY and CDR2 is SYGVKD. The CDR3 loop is CAISDLWGGTDTQYF. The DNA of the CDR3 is TGTGCCATCAGTGATTTGTGGGGAGGCACAGATACGCAGTATTTT.

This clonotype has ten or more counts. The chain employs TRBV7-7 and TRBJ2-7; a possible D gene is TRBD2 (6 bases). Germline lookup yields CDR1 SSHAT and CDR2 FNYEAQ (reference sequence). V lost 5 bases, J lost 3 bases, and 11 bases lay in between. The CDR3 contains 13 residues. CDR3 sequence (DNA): TGTGCCAGCAGCGCGGGACCCAGCTACGAGCAGTACTTC. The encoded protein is CASSAGPSYEQYF.

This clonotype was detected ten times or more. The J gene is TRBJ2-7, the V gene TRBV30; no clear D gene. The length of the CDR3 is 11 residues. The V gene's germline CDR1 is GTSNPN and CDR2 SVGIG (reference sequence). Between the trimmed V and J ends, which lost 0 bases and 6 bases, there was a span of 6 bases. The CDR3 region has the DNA TGTGCCTGGAGTGTACGTAGCGAGCAGTACTTC. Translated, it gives CAWSVRSEQYF.

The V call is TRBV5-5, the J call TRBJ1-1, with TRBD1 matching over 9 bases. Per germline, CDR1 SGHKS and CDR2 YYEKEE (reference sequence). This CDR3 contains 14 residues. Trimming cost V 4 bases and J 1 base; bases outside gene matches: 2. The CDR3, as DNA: TGTGCCAGCAGCAGGACAGGGGCGAACACTGAAGCTTTCTTT. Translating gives CASSRTGANTEAFF. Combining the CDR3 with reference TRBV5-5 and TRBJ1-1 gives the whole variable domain DAGVTQSPTHLIKTRGQQVTLRCSPISGHKSVSWYQQVLGQGPQFIFQYYEKEERGRGNFPDRFSARQFPNYSSELNVNALLLGDSALYLCASSRTGANTEAFFGQGTRLTVV.

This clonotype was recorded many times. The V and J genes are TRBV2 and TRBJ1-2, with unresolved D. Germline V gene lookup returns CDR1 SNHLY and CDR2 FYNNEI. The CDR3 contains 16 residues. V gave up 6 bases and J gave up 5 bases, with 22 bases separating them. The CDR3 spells CASRGGAAPVRYGYTF. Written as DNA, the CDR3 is TGTGCCAGCAGAGGAGGAGCAGCCCCGGTCCGATATGGCTACACCTTC.

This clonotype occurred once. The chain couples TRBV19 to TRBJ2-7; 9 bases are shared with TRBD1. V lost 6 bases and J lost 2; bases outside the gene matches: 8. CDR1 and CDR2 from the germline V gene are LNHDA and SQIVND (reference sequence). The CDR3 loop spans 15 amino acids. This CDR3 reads CASSPGQGDPYEQYF. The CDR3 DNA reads TGTGCCAGTAGCCCGGGACAGGGTGACCCCTACGAGCAGTACTTC.